This is a list of T cell receptor beta chains from one sample in a study of cytomegalovirus exposure and HLA in healthy donors. Using immunoSEQ multiplex PCR, the repertoire was profiled, and TCRdb retains in-frame clones only, with some absent. Of some 80,000 clones in the sample, approximately 80% were seen once. The sequenced material came from PBMCs. The receptors were gathered from a man between 40 and 49 years old in good health and CMV-seronegative. CDR3s include the opening cysteine and the closing phenylalanine or tryptophan.

V,J,CDR3
TRBV6-5,TRBJ2-2,CASSYVTGGAGELFF
TRBV5-1,TRBJ2-5,CASSRRETQYF
TRBV5-1,TRBJ2-7,CASSPWGPGEEQYF
TRBV5-1,TRBJ2-2,CASSFRTDTGELFF
TRBV2,TRBJ2-3,CASSEAGGLTDTQYF
TRBV11-2,TRBJ2-7,CASRGQGRHEQYF
TRBV5-1,TRBJ1-4,CASSDHVGGEGRKLFF
TRBV29-1,TRBJ2-1,CSVGSGLAGAIDSYNEQFF
TRBV30,TRBJ2-2,CAWIPGQGRTGELFF
TRBV27,TRBJ2-5,CASSSLGGGQRETQYF
TRBV5-1,TRBJ1-6,CASSPGGERDSPLHF
TRBV7-8,TRBJ1-3,CASSWGQGAGNTIYF
TRBV6-4,TRBJ1-6,CANHRQAVYNSPLHF
TRBV6-5,TRBJ2-3,CASSLSGGRENTQYF
TRBV6-5,TRBJ1-6,CASSYRFRDSGSPLHF
TRBV27,TRBJ1-2,CASSLRETSYGYTF
TRBV19,TRBJ1-1,CASSPRPPGEGPAEAFF
TRBV7-8,TRBJ2-5,CASSLEARVETQYF
TRBV6-5,TRBJ1-5,CASSFRGTGQPQHF
TRBV5-1,TRBJ2-2,CASAPDRNTGELFF
TRBV6-1,TRBJ1-2,CASSEQGALGYTF
TRBV14,TRBJ2-2,CASSQEGGSFPNTGELFF
TRBV28,TRBJ1-6,CASSTNRDASPLHF
TRBV5-6,TRBJ1-1,CASSFGGEAFF
TRBV5-1,TRBJ1-2,CASSLDRGGYGYTF
TRBV2,TRBJ1-5,CASSDRTASQPQHF
TRBV4-1,TRBJ2-7,CPSSQFLDRGNEQYF
TRBV25-1,TRBJ1-1,CASAGTGTTEAFF
TRBV9,TRBJ2-3,CASSVGLAAHTDTQYF
TRBV13,TRBJ2-5,CASSLWGGEQETQYF
TRBV5-1,TRBJ2-7,CASSSLPGTNYEQYF
TRBV30,TRBJ1-5,CAWSGPSVEPQHF
TRBV19,TRBJ1-4,CASSIGTAAEKLFF
TRBV11-2,TRBJ2-3,CASSQRGSSTDTQYF
TRBV5-5,TRBJ1-1,CASSSPGQGVTFF
TRBV10-2,TRBJ2-5,CASSDIATSGKETQYF
TRBV10-1,TRBJ2-7,CASKRPCRGAYEQYF
TRBV6-6,TRBJ1-1,CASRNMNTEAFF
TRBV27,TRBJ1-5,CASSPTGVISNQPQHF
TRBV28,TRBJ2-2,CASGPPGGELFF
TRBV18,TRBJ2-1,CASSGGQGPHEQFF
TRBV9,TRBJ2-7,CASSPGGGGFYEQYF
TRBV7-3,TRBJ1-6,CASSLGQGPSPLHF
TRBV7-2,TRBJ2-7,CASSQTSSYEQYF
TRBV12-2,TRBJ1-4,CASRLGAGTGGSVTNEKLFF
TRBV7-3,TRBJ2-1,CASSPRATYNEQFF
TRBV27,TRBJ2-2,CASNGLPYTGELFF
TRBV5-6,TRBJ2-2,CASSAQGEAGELFF
TRBV5-1,TRBJ1-1,CASSPLDREAFF
TRBV6-5,TRBJ2-5,CASSSGTEGREQYF
TRBV7-6,TRBJ1-1,CASSLQGNTEAFF
TRBV7-9,TRBJ2-3,CASSLSGRGDTDTQYF
TRBV15,TRBJ1-6,CATAGDSYNSPLHF
TRBV5-1,TRBJ1-6,CASSLGQGTSPLHF
TRBV7-9,TRBJ2-1,CASTLQTSTEQFF
TRBV6-5,TRBJ1-1,CASSYKGYTEAFF
TRBV7-9,TRBJ1-1,CASTFMRSGDTEAFF
TRBV7-2,TRBJ2-7,CASSVAAPYEQYF
TRBV29-1,TRBJ1-1,CSVEVQGKGTEAFF
TRBV2,TRBJ1-2,CASSDAGALGYTF